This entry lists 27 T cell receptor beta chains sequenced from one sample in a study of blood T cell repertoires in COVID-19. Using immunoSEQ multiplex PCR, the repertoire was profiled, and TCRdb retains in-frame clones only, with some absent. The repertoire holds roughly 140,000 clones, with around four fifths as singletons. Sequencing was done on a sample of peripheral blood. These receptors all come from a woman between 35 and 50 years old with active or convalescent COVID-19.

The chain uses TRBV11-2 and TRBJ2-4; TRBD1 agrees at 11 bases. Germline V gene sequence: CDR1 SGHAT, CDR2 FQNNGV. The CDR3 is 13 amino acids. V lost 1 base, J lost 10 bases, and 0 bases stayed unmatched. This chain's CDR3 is CASSLGDRGIQYF. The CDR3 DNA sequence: TGTGCCAGCAGCTTAGGGGACAGGGGGATTCAGTACTTC.

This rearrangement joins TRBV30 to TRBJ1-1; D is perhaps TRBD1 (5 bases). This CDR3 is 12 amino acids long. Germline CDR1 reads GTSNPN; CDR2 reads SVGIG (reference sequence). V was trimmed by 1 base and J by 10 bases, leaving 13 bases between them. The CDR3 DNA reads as TGTGCCTGGAGTGCAGGACACGGTGGAGCTTTCTTT. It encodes CAWSAGHGGAFF.

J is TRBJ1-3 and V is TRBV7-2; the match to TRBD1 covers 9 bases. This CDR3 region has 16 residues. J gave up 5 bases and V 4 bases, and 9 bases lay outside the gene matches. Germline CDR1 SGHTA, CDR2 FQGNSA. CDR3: CASSSAPDRGRNTIYF. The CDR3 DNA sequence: TGTGCCAGCAGCTCCGCCCCGGACAGGGGACGAAACACCATATATTTT.

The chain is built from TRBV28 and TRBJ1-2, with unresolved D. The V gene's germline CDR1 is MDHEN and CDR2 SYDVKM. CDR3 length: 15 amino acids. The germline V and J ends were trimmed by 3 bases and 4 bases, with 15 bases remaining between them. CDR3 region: CASSFNPGIGYGYTF. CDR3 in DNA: TGTGCCAGCAGTTTTAATCCAGGTATTGGCTATGGCTACACCTTC.

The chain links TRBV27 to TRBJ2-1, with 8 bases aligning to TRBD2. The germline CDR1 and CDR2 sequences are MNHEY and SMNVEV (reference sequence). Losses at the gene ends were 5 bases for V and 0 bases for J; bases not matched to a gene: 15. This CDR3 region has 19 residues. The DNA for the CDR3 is TGTGCCAGCAGTCCTATTAGCGGGGACCAATCAAGCTCCTACAATGAGCAGTTCTTC. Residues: CASSPISGDQSSSYNEQFF.

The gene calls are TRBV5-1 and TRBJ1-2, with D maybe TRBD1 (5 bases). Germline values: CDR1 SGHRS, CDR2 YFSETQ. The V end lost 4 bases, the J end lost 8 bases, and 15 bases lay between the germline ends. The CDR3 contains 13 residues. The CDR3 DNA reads TGCGCCAGCAGCCCTGACAGCGCGAGGGGCTACACCTTC. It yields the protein CASSPDSARGYTF.

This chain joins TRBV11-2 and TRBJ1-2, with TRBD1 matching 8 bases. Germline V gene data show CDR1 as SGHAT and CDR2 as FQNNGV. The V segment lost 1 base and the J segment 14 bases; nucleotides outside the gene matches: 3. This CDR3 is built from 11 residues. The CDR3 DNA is TGTGCCAGCAGCTTAGGGGGGACAGGAACCTTC. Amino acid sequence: CASSLGGTGTF.

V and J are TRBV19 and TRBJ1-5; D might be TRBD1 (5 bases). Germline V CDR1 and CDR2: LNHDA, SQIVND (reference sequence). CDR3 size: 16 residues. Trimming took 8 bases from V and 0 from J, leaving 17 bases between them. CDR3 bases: TGTGCCAGTCAAACCCAAGACAGTCTTAGCAATCAGCCCCAGCATTTT. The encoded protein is CASQTQDSLSNQPQHF.

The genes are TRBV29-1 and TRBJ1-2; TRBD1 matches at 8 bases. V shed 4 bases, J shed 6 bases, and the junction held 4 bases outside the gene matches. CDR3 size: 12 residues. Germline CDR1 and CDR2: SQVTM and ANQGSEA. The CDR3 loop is CSVAYRGDGYTF. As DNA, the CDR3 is TGCAGCGTTGCCTACAGGGGGGATGGCTACACCTTC.

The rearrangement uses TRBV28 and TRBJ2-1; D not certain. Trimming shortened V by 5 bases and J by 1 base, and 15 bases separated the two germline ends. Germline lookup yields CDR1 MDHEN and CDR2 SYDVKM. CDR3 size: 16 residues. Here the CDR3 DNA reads TGTGCCAGCAGTCCCTTTTCCGTGAGGTCCTACAATGAGCAGTTCTTC. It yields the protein CASSPFSVRSYNEQFF.

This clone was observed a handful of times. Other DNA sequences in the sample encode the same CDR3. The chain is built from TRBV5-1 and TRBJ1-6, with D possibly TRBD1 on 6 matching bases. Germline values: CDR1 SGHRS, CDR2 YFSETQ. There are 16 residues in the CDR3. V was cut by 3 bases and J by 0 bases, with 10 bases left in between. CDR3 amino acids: CASSSGQSSYNSPLHF. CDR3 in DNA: TGCGCCAGCAGCTCTGGACAGAGCTCCTATAATTCACCCCTCCACTTT.

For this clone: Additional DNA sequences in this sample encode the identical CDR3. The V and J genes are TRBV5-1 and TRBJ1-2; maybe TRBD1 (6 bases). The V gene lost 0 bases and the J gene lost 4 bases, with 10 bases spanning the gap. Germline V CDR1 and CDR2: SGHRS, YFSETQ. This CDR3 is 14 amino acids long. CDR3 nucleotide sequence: TGCGCCAGCAGCTTGGGGGGACAAGGCTATGGCTACACCTTC. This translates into CASSLGGQGYGYTF.

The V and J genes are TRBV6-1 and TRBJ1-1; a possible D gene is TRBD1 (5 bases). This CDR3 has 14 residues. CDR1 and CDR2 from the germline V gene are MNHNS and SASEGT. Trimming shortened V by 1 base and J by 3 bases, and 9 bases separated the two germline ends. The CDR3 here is CASSEGLGDTEAFF. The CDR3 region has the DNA TGTGCCAGCAGTGAAGGGTTAGGGGACACTGAAGCTTTCTTT.

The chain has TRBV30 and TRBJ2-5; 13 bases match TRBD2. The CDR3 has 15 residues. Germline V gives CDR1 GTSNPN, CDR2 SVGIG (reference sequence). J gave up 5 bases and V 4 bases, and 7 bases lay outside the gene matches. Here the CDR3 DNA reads TGTGCCTGGACACGGACTAGCGGGAGCAGGGAGACCCAGTACTTC. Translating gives CAWTRTSGSRETQYF.

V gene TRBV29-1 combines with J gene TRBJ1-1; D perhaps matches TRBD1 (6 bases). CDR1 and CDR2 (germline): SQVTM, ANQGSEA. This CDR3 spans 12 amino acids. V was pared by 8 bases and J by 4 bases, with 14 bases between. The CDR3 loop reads CSTYPGATEAFF. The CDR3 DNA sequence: TGCAGCACGTACCCAGGGGCCACTGAAGCTTTCTTT.

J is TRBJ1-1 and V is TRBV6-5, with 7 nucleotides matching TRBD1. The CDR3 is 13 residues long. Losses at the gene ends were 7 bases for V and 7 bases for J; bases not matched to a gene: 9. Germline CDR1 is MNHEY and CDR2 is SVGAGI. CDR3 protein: CASTQDRAGEAFF. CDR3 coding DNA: TGTGCCAGCACCCAAGACAGGGCTGGTGAAGCTTTCTTT.

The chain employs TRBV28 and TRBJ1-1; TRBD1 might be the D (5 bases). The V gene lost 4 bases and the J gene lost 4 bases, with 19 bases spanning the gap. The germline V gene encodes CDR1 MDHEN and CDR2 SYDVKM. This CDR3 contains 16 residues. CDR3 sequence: CASSSRLSRDCTEAFF. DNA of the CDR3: TGTGCCAGCAGTTCCCGACTGAGTAGGGACTGCACTGAAGCTTTCTTT.

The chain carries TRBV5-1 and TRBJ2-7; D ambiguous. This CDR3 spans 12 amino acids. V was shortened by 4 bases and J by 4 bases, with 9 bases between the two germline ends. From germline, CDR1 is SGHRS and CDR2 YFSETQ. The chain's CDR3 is CASSLPPYEQYF. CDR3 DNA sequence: TGCGCCAGCAGCCTACCCCCGTACGAGCAGTACTTC.

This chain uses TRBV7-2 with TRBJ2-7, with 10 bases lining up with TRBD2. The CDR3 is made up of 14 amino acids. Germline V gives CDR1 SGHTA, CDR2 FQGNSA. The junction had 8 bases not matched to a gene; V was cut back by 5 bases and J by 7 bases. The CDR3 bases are TGTGCCAGCAGCGTAACTAGCGGGGTCTGGGAGCAGTACTTC. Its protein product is CASSVTSGVWEQYF.

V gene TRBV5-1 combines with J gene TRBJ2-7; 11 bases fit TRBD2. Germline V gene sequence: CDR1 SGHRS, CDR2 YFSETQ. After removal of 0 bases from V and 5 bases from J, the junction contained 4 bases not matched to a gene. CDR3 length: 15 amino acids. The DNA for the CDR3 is TGCGCCAGCAGCTTGGGTGCGACTAGCGGGAACGAGCAGTACTTC. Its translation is CASSLGATSGNEQYF.

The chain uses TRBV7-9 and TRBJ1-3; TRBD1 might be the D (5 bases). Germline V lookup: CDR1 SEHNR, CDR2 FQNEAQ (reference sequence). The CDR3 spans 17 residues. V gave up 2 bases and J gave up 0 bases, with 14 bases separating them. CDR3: CASSLRAGQISGNTIYF. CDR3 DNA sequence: TGTGCCAGCAGCTTACGGGCGGGGCAAATCTCTGGAAACACCATATATTTT.

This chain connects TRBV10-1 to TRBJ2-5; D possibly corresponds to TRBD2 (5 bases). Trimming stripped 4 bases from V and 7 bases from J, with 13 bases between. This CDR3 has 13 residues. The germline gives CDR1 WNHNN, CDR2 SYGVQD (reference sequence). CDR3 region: CASSGGRGSTQYF. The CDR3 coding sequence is TGCGCCAGCAGTGGCGGTCGAGGGTCGACCCAGTACTTC.

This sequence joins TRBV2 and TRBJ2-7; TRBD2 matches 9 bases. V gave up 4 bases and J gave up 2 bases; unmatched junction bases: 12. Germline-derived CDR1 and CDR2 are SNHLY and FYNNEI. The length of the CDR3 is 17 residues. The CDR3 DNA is TGTGCCAGCAGTGTGGGAGCGGGGGGCAGTTCCCCCTACGAGCAGTACTTC. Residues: CASSVGAGGSSPYEQYF.

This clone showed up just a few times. CDR3 sequence (DNA): TGTGCCAGCAGTACAAACAGGGTTCAGCCCCAGCATTTT. Its protein product is CASSTNRVQPQHF. The gene calls are TRBV12-3 or TRBV12-4 and TRBJ1-5, with D possibly matching TRBD1 (6 bases). The CDR3 loop spans 13 amino acids. Deletions cut 5 bases from V and 6 bases from J, with 11 bases between.

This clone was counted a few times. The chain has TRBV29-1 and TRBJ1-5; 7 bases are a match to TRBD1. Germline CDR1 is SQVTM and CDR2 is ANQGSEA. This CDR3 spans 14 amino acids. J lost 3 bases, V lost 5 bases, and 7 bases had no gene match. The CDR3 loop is CSVRTGGDNQPQHF. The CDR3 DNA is TGCAGCGTTCGGACAGGCGGGGACAATCAGCCCCAGCATTTT.

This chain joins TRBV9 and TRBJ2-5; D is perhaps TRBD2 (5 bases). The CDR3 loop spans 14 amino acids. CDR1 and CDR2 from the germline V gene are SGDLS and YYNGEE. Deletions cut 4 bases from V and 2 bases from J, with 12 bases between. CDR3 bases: TGTGCCAGCAGCAGCCTCCGGGGTCAAGAGACCCAGTACTTC. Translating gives CASSSLRGQETQYF.

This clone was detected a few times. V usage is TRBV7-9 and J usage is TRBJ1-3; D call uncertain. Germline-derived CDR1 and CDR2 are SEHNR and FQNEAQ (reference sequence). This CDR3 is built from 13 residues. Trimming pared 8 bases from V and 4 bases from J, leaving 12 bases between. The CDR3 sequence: CASRTRGGNTIYF. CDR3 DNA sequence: TGTGCCAGCCGCACCCGAGGAGGAAACACCATATATTTT.